This entry describes one T cell receptor (beta chain). This sample was taken from a study of shared T cell receptors in the human thymus. The germline CDR1 and CDR2 sequences are WSHSY and SAAADI. This CDR3 region has 14 residues. The ends lost 6 bases at V and 5 bases at J; junction bases unmatched: 9. Profiling relied on immunoSEQ multiplex PCR, and the TCRdb table lists in-frame clones only, not all of them. The data contain some 760,000 clones, approximately 85% of them seen just once; the ten biggest clones take up approximately 0.01%. The same data also went into a second study, on human thymus T cells. From that paper: Blood and thymic repertoires both appeared biased in V and J gene usage. Thymic repertoires from unrelated individuals overlapped highly, related research reported.

The origin of this receptor is a girl in the first two years of life with a congenital heart defect. V gene TRBV10-2 combines with J gene TRBJ2-7; 8 bases match TRBD1. The sequenced material came from thymocytes. CDR3 sequence reads: CASRSPTGDNEQYF. CDR3 sequence (DNA): TGCGCCAGCAGGAGCCCGACAGGGGACAACGAGCAGTACTTC.